These T cell receptor beta chains were read from a single sample in a study of blood T cell repertoires in COVID-19. Libraries were prepared by immunoSEQ multiplex PCR; TCRdb keeps only in-frame clonotypes and omits some of them. The sample contains over 120,000 clones, approximately 89% of which appear only once. Source material: peripheral blood. These receptors all come from a human donor in a cohort sampled during active COVID-19. CDR3s include the opening cysteine and the closing phenylalanine or tryptophan. Each record gives: J gene, CDR3 length, clone size, V gene, D gene, CDR3 DNA, CDR3 protein. A D gene is named only where the DNA matches it firmly. Only some rows state a clone size, as once, few, many or a class for expanded clones.

>TRBJ2-5|15|.|TRBV25-1|.
TGTGCCAGCCGAGGTAGGAACGTGGAACAAGAGACCCAGTACTTC
CASRGRNVEQETQYF
>TRBJ2-3|16|.|TRBV19|TRBD2
TGTGCCAGTAGTAGACTAGCGGGGCAGAGCACAGATACGCAGTATTTT
CASSRLAGQSTDTQYF
>TRBJ1-1|12|.|TRBV29-1|TRBD1
TGCAGCGTTCGGGGACAGGGTTTTGAAGCTTTCTTT
CSVRGQGFEAFF
>TRBJ2-1|14|.|TRBV13|.
TGTGCCAGCAGCTTAGGCCTGGGCCCGAATGAGCAGTTCTTC
CASSLGLGPNEQFF
>TRBJ2-7|14|.|TRBV27|TRBD1
TGTGCCAGCAGTTTCGCAGGGGGCTCCTACGAGCAGTACTTC
CASSFAGGSYEQYF
>TRBJ2-4|17|.|TRBV4-3|TRBD2
TGCGCCAGCAGCCAAGTCCGCGGGGGGGCACCCAAAAACATTCAGTACTTC
CASSQVRGGAPKNIQYF
>TRBJ2-7|15|.|TRBV9|TRBD1
TGTGCCAGCAGCGCAGGACGGGACAGGAACTACGAGCAGTACTTC
CASSAGRDRNYEQYF
>TRBJ1-1|17|.|TRBV18|.
TGTGCCAGCTCACCTCCGGGCTCGGGGGGAAGAAACACTGAAGCTTTCTTT
CASSPPGSGGRNTEAFF
>TRBJ2-3|17|.|TRBV14|TRBD2
TGTGCCAGCAGCCTAAAGGGGACGGGGGGGCATTCAGATACGCAGTATTTT
CASSLKGTGGHSDTQYF
>TRBJ1-2|14|.|TRBV4-1|.
TGCGCCAGCAGCCAAGCAGGGAAGCCCTATGGCTACACCTTC
CASSQAGKPYGYTF
>TRBJ1-1|15|few|TRBV25-1|.
TGTGCCAGCAGGCAACAGGCTTTGATGAACACTGAAGCTTTCTTT
CASRQQALMNTEAFF
>TRBJ2-3|14|.|TRBV5-1|.
TGCGCCAGCAGCTTAGACGCGGAGACAGATACGCAGTATTTT
CASSLDAETDTQYF
>TRBJ1-1|15|.|TRBV19|.
TGTGCCAGTAGCCAAGGCGTAGCGACGAACACTGAAGCTTTCTTT
CASSQGVATNTEAFF
>TRBJ1-1|13|.|TRBV18|.
TGTGCCAGCTCACCTAACACGAACACTGAAGCTTTCTTT
CASSPNTNTEAFF
>TRBJ2-5|11|.|TRBV18|.
TGTGCCAGCTCCCGGCAAGAGACCCAGTACTTC
CASSRQETQYF
>TRBJ2-7|14|.|TRBV19|TRBD1
TGTGCCAGTACCGCCGGGACAGGGGCCTACGAGCAGTACTTC
CASTAGTGAYEQYF
>TRBJ1-2|12|.|TRBV29-1|.
TGCAGCGTTGACCCTTTGGGGGCAGGGATGGCCTTC
CSVDPLGAGMAF
>TRBJ2-7|16|.|TRBV27|TRBD1
TGTGCCAGCAGGATACAGGGGGGTCCCGGCTCCTACGAGCAGTACTTC
CASRIQGGPGSYEQYF
>TRBJ1-6|13|.|TRBV7-6|.
TGTGCCAGCAGGCTACAGGGATCTTCACCCCTCCACTTT
CASRLQGSSPLHF
>TRBJ1-3|13|.|TRBV5-1|.
TGCGCCAGCAGCCCGGGACAACCGGACACCATATATTTT
CASSPGQPDTIYF
>TRBJ1-6|16|.|TRBV9|TRBD1
TGTGCCAGCAGCGAACAGACAGGGGGCCAAAATTCACCCCTCCACTTT
CASSEQTGGQNSPLHF
>TRBJ1-1|15|.|TRBV11-2|TRBD1
TGTGCCAGCAGCTTGACTACAGGGACAGGGGGGTTGGCTTTCTTT
CASSLTTGTGGLAFF
>TRBJ1-3|15|.|TRBV10-1|.
TGCGCCAGCACCCCGGGGTCGGCAGCTGGAAACACCATATATTTT
CASTPGSAAGNTIYF
>TRBJ2-7|13|once|TRBV2|TRBD2
TGTGCCAGCAGCTTAGCGGGGAGAGTCGAGCAGTACTTC
CASSLAGRVEQYF
>TRBJ1-1|18|.|TRBV5-1|.
TGCGCCAGCAGCTCTTGGTTGGGAGGTCCAGGGATGGCCCCAGAAGCTTTCTTT
CASSSWLGGPGMAPEAFF
>TRBJ1-2|14|.|TRBV7-6|TRBD1
TGTGCCAGCAGCCTAGGCACAGGGGACTATGGCTACACCTTC
CASSLGTGDYGYTF